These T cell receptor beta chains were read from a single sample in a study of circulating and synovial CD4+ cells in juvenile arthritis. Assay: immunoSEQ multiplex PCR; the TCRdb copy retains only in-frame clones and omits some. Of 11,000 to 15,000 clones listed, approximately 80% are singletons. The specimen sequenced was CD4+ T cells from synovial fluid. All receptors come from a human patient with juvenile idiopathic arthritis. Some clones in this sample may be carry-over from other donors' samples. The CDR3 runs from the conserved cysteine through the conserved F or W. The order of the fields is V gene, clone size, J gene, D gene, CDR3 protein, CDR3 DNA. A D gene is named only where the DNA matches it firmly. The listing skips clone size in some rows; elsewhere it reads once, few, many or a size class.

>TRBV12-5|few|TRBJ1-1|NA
CASGLGQLNTEAFF
TGTGCTAGTGGTTTGGGGCAGTTGAACACTGAAGCTTTCTTT
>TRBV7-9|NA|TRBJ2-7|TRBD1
CASSPPGQGYSYEQYF
TGTGCCAGCAGCCCCCCTGGACAGGGTTACTCCTACGAGCAGTACTTC
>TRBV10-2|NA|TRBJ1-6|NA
CASSDSSYNSPLHF
TGCGCCAGCAGTGACAGCTCCTATAATTCACCCCTCCACTTT
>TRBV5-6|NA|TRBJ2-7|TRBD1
CASSLVGTGGYEQYF
TGTGCCAGCAGCTTGGTAGGGACAGGGGGCTACGAGCAGTACTTC
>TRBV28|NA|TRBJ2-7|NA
CASSFNPREQYF
TGTGCCAGCAGCTTTAACCCGCGCGAGCAGTACTTC
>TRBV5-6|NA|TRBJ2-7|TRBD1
CASSARDRFSYEQYF
TGTGCCAGCAGCGCAAGGGACAGGTTCTCCTACGAGCAGTACTTC
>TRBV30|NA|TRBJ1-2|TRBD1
CAWSVTGGANYGYTF
TGTGCCTGGAGTGTTACAGGGGGAGCTAACTATGGCTACACCTTC
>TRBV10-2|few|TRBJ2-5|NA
CASNPQGSETQYF
TGCGCCAGCAACCCACAGGGATCAGAGACCCAGTACTTC
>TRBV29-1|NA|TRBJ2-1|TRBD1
CSVEKTGPYNEQFF
TGCAGCGTCGAAAAGACAGGGCCCTACAATGAGCAGTTCTTC
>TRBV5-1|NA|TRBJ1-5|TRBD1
CASSESGQTNQPQHF
TGCGCCAGCAGCGAGTCGGGACAGACAAATCAGCCCCAGCATTTT
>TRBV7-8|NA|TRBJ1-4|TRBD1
CASSPGTAGIEKLFF
TGTGCCAGCAGCCCAGGGACAGCCGGCATCGAAAAACTGTTTTTT
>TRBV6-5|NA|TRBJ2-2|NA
CASSYFAGELFF
TGTGCCAGCAGTTACTTCGCCGGGGAGCTGTTTTTT
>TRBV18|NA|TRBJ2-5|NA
CASSDSPAKETQYF
TGTGCCAGCTCAGACAGCCCTGCAAAAGAGACCCAGTACTTC
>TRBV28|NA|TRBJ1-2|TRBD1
CASSFPTGDSYGYTF
TGTGCCAGCAGTTTCCCGACAGGGGATAGCTATGGCTACACCTTC
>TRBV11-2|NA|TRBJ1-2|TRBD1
CASSPGTGWGNYGYTF
TGTGCCAGCAGCCCGGGGACAGGGTGGGGAAACTATGGCTACACCTTC
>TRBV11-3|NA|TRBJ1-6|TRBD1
CASSLGQVCNSPLHF
TGTGCCAGCAGCCTAGGACAGGTTTGTAATTCACCCCTCCACTTT
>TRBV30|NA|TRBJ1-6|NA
CAWSVTPRGSPLHF
TGTGCCTGGAGTGTAACCCCCAGGGGATCCCCCCTCCACTTT
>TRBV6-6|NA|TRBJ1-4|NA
CASGGTGVTNEKLFF
TGTGCCAGCGGCGGCACGGGGGTAACTAATGAAAAACTGTTTTTT
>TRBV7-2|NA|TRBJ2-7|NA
CASTTYLSSYEQYF
TGTGCCAGCACTACCTATCTGAGCTCCTACGAGCAGTACTTC
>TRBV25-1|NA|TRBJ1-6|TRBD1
CASSDRGFDSPLHF
TGTGCCAGCAGTGACAGGGGGTTTGATTCACCCCTCCACTTT
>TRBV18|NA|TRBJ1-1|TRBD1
CASSPGTGPEAFF
TGTGCCAGCTCACCGGGGACAGGCCCTGAAGCTTTCTTT
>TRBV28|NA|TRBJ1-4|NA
CASSPTTVGEKLFF
TGTGCCAGCAGTCCCACGACAGTCGGGGAAAAACTGTTTTTT
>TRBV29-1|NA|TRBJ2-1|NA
CSVQGGYNEQFF
TGCAGCGTGCAAGGCGGCTACAATGAGCAGTTCTTC
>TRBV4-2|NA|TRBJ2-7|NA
CDSSQEQGVSYEQYF
TGTGACAGCAGCCAAGAACAGGGCGTCTCCTACGAGCAGTACTTC
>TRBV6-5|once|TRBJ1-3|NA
CASSYSPETVGNTIYF
TGTGCCAGCAGTTACTCCCCGGAGACGGTGGGAAACACCATATATTTT
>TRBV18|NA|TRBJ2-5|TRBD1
CASSPLPKTGQTQYF
TGTGCCAGCTCACCACTCCCAAAGACAGGGCAGACCCAGTACTTC
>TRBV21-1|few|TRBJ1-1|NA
CASSKGRGTGLNTEAFF
TGTGCCAGCAGCAAAGGGAGGGGGACAGGATTGAACACTGAAGCTTTCTTT